This entry lists 23 T cell receptor beta chains sequenced from one sample in a study of graft-versus-host responses after intestinal transplantation (dated by TCRdb to 2020 to 2022). Reading the label with the study, this specimen's time point is: cells obtained before transplantation from donor or recipient. In the mixed lymphocyte reactions, some 200,000 CFSE-labeled pre-transplant responders were plated with some 200,000 irradiated violet-dye-labeled stimulators and cultured for 6 days. The library relied on the immunoSEQ multiplex PCR assay. TCRdb took over this immuneACCESS table, retaining in-frame rearrangements with V and J assigned. Such tables are incomplete; in checked studies, under half of the missing clones stem from an unresolved V gene, and the remainder is unexplained. The sample table shows about 21,000 clones, and less than 40% are seen once. The ten largest account for roughly 9.8% of the sample.

Sequencing used alloreactive CD8+ T cells from a mixed lymphocyte reaction culture, obtained before intestinal transplant. The sample's cell subset or site, from its label and the paper: CFSE-low proliferating T cells sorted from roughly 6-day pre-transplant mixed lymphocyte reaction (GvH or HvG direction). Receptors were obtained from a human patient who received an intestinal transplant.

The chain's CDR3 is CAISDRLAGYKNIQYF. Written as DNA, the CDR3 is TGTGCCATCAGTGATCGACTAGCGGGATACAAAAACATTCAGTACTTC. The gene calls are TRBV10-3 and TRBJ2-4; 11 positions agree with TRBD2. V lost 3 bases to trimming and J lost 3 bases; unmatched junction nucleotides: 4. Looked up from germline, CDR1 is ENHRY and CDR2 is SYGVKD. The length of the CDR3 is 16 residues.

The genes are TRBV6-5 and TRBJ2-7; TRBD2 matches at 7 bases. CDR1 and CDR2 from the germline V gene are MNHEY and SVGAGI. The CDR3 is made up of 14 amino acids. V shed 4 bases and J 3 bases; nucleotides not matched to a gene: 6. This CDR3 is CASSSLTSDYEQYF. CDR3 bases: TGTGCCAGCAGTTCCTTAACTAGCGACTACGAGCAGTACTTC.

This clone was seen a handful of times. The chain recombines TRBV7-1 with TRBJ2-1, with D perhaps TRBD2 (7 bases). TRBV7-1 is placed among ORFs of uncertain function. V dropped 4 bases and J dropped 9 bases, with 16 bases sitting between them. This CDR3 is 14 amino acids long. The CDR3 DNA follows: TGTGCCAGCAGCTTAGGATCGGGGGGCGGTGAGCAGTTCTTC. Its protein is CASSLGSGGGEQFF.

J is TRBJ2-7 and V is TRBV11-3, with 10 bases identical to TRBD1. The V gene's germline CDR1 is SGHNT and CDR2 YENEEA. The trim removed 1 base at V and 3 bases at J, leaving 0 bases unmatched. This CDR3 has 14 residues. CDR3 sequence reads: CASSLGTGGYEQYF. The CDR3 DNA sequence: TGTGCCAGCAGCTTAGGGACAGGGGGCTACGAGCAGTACTTC.

The V gene is TRBV4-1, the J gene TRBJ1-5; no firm D call. Germline-derived CDR1 and CDR2 are MGHRA and YSYEKL. Trimming shortened V by 4 bases and J by 6 bases, and 13 bases separated the two germline ends. The CDR3 totals 14 residues. The CDR3: CASSPLMGGQPQHF. The CDR3 coding sequence is TGCGCCAGCAGCCCCCTGATGGGAGGTCAGCCCCAGCATTTT.

On this clone itself: In the same sample, other DNA sequences code for this CDR3. The chain combines TRBV6-6 with TRBJ2-1, with unresolved D. V was pared by 2 bases and J by 6 bases, with 5 bases between. There are 12 residues in the CDR3. CDR1 and CDR2 (germline): MNHNY, SVGAGI (reference sequence). CDR3 in amino acids: CASSYSGNEQFF. Here the CDR3 DNA reads TGTGCCAGCAGTTACAGTGGCAATGAGCAGTTCTTC.

This clone is labeled medium-sized (0.01 to 0.1%). The V and J genes are TRBV6-5 and TRBJ2-1, with TRBD2 matching over 10 bases. Unmatched junction bases numbered 3, after V lost 0 bases and J lost 4 bases. The CDR3 is made up of 16 amino acids. CDR1 is MNHEY, CDR2 SVGAGI, per germline. The CDR3 here is CASSYSKRGGYNEQFF. CDR3 sequence (DNA): TGTGCCAGCAGTTACTCGAAGCGGGGGGGATACAATGAGCAGTTCTTC.

The chain carries TRBV7-9 and TRBJ2-7; weak D call: TRBD1 (6 bases). CDR1 and CDR2 (germline): SEHNR, FQNEAQ (reference sequence). The length of the CDR3 is 13 residues. V was clipped by 2 bases and J by 5 bases, with 10 bases between them. The DNA for the CDR3 is TGTGCCAGCAGCTTACTGACAGGCCACGAGCAGTACTTC. Protein product: CASSLLTGHEQYF.

This clone was seen a few times. J is TRBJ1-1 and V is TRBV19; 8 nucleotides align to TRBD1. The CDR3 totals 15 residues. Germline V lookup: CDR1 LNHDA, CDR2 SQIVND (reference sequence). The V gene end was trimmed by 3 bases and the J gene end by 0 bases; junction bases not matched to a gene: 3. CDR3 sequence reads: CASSIWTGMNTEAFF. CDR3 nucleotides: TGTGCCAGTAGTATCTGGACAGGGATGAACACTGAAGCTTTCTTT.

This chain links TRBV11-2 with TRBJ2-7; 10 bases align to TRBD2. Trimming at V came to 4 bases and at J to 4 bases, leaving 4 bases not matched to a gene. Germline V gene lookup returns CDR1 SGHAT and CDR2 FQNNGV. The CDR3 covers 14 residues. The CDR3 loop reads CASSSASGSYEQYF. CDR3 DNA sequence: TGTGCCAGCAGCTCGGCTAGCGGGAGTTACGAGCAGTACTTC.

The chain has TRBV11-2 and TRBJ2-1; D may be TRBD2 (5 bases). CDR1 and CDR2 from the germline V gene are SGHAT and FQNNGV. This CDR3 contains 16 residues. Trimming took off 5 bases at V and 1 base at J, with 15 bases between the two ends. In DNA, the CDR3 is TGTGCCAGCAGCCCCCATAGGGAGCTTTCCTACAATGAGCAGTTCTTC. Its translation is CASSPHRELSYNEQFF.

This clone showed up just a few times. The gene calls are TRBV6-5 and TRBJ1-5, with 7 bases matching TRBD1. V shed 6 bases and J 1 base; nucleotides not matched to a gene: 3. The germline CDR1 and CDR2 sequences are MNHEY and SVGAGI. CDR3 length: 14 amino acids. The CDR3 nucleotides are TGTGCCAGCAGGTCGACAGGGAGCAATCAGCCCCAGCATTTT. Translating it yields CASRSTGSNQPQHF.

The chain couples TRBV6-1 to TRBJ2-1; D unresolved. Trimming removed 9 bases at V and 5 bases at J, with 8 bases between. Germline CDR1 MNHNS, CDR2 SASEGT. The CDR3 has 11 residues. The CDR3 DNA is TGTGCCAGTAATCTTGACAATGAGCAGTTCTTC. It translates to CASNLDNEQFF.

This clone turned up a few times. This chain connects TRBV21-1 to TRBJ2-5; the D segment call TRBD1 is taken from the table without a DNA check. TRBV21-1 is termed a pseudogene. CDR3 length: 15 amino acids. The CDR3 DNA is TGTGCCAGCAGCAAACTACCGGGACAGCAAGAGACCCAGTACTTC. This translates into CASSKLPGQQETQYF.

On this clone: Other DNA variants within this sample encode the same CDR3. The CDR3 DNA follows: TGTGCCAGCAGTTTCTTCAGGGGGGGGGCCAACGTCCTGACTTTC. Translation: CASSFFRGGANVLTF. V is TRBV27 and J is TRBJ2-6; 7 bases are a match to TRBD1. With V trimmed by 3 bases and J by 4 bases, 3 bases remained unmatched. The germline gives CDR1 MNHEY, CDR2 SMNVEV (reference sequence). CDR3 length: 15 amino acids.

The CDR3 nucleotides read TGTGCCAGTAGTATAATGGTAGCCGGGGAGCTGTTTTTT. This encodes CASSIMVAGELFF. The chain is built from TRBV19 and TRBJ2-2; no clear D. Looked up from germline, CDR1 is LNHDA and CDR2 is SQIVND (reference sequence). V shed 2 bases and J shed 6 bases, with 7 bases lying between them. The CDR3 loop spans 13 amino acids.

The chain joins TRBV29-1 to TRBJ2-7; D is possibly TRBD2 (7 bases). Germline loops: CDR1 SQVTM, CDR2 ANQGSEA. Trimming stripped 3 bases from V and 0 bases from J, with 12 bases between. The CDR3 extends over 14 amino acids. The CDR3 sequence: CSVERGTISYEQYF. The DNA for the CDR3 is TGCAGCGTTGAGAGGGGGACTATCTCCTACGAGCAGTACTTC.

This chain uses TRBV7-2 with TRBJ2-3; D is ambiguous. With 5 bases removed from V and 7 bases from J, the gap between germline ends came to 7 bases. This CDR3 contains 11 residues. Germline V gene lookup returns CDR1 SGHTA and CDR2 FQGNSA. The CDR3 nucleotides read TGTGCCAGCAGCCTGGTGAATACGCAGTATTTT. It encodes CASSLVNTQYF.

The chain has TRBV28 and TRBJ2-7; TRBD2 matches at 15 bases. The V gene end was trimmed by 2 bases and the J gene end by 9 bases; junction bases not matched to a gene: 8. CDR1 and CDR2 from the germline V gene are MDHEN and SYDVKM. The CDR3 runs to 16 residues. Written as DNA, the CDR3 is TGTGCCAGCAGTTTAGTTGCGGGACTAGCGGGAGGTGGGCAGTACTTC. Residues: CASSLVAGLAGGGQYF.

This clone was seen just once. The chain links TRBV9 to TRBJ2-1, with TRBD2 as a possible D gene (6 bases). Germline CDR1 reads SGDLS; CDR2 reads YYNGEE. Trimming removed 3 bases from V and 15 bases from J, with 22 bases in between. CDR3 length: 14 residues. CDR3 sequence (DNA): TGTGCCAGCAGCGCCCACGGGACTCCCCCTGATCTGTTCTTC. Translation gives CASSAHGTPPDLFF.

The sample holds a few counts of this clone. The chain is built from TRBV7-6 and TRBJ2-1, with D possibly TRBD2 on 6 matching bases. The CDR3 contains 15 residues. Trimming removed 4 bases from V and 2 bases from J, with 12 bases in between. CDR1 is SGHVS and CDR2 is FNYEAQ in the germline V gene. The CDR3 nucleotides are TGTGCCAGCAGCTACATGTGGGGGGCCTACAATGAGCAGTTCTTC. Translation gives CASSYMWGAYNEQFF.

This clone was counted between two and nine times. The chain links TRBV4-1 to TRBJ1-2; no reliable D call. The CDR3 length is 11 residues. Germline values: CDR1 MGHRA, CDR2 YSYEKL. The V and J ends lost 1 base and 8 bases respectively, with 5 bases between them. The CDR3 reads CASSQVGGYTF. As DNA, the CDR3 is TGCGCCAGCAGCCAAGTCGGAGGCTACACCTTC.

This clone appeared a single time. The V gene is TRBV9, the J gene TRBJ2-2, with a weak D call TRBD2 (5 bases). The germline V gene has CDR1 SGDLS and CDR2 YYNGEE. The CDR3 is 15 residues long. V was shortened by 7 bases and J by 3 bases, with 16 bases between the two germline ends. The CDR3 DNA is TGTGCCAGCTCGGGCAGCGGATTAGACACCGGGGAGCTGTTTTTT. Translated, it gives CASSGSGLDTGELFF.